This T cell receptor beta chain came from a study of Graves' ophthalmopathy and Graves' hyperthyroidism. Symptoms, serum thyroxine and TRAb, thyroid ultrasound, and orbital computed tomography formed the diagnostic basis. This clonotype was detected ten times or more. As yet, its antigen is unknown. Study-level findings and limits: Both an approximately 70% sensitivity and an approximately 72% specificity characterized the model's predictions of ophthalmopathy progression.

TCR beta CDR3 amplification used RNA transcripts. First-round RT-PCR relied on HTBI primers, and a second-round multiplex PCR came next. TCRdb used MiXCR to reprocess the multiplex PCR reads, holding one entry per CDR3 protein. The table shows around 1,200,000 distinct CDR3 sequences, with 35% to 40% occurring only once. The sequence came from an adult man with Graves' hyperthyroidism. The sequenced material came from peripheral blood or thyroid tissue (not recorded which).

The CDR3 nucleotides are TGCAGTGCTAGAGCACAGGCCAGTGAAGGCTACACCTTC. The encoded protein is CSARAQASEGYTF. The rearrangement links TRBV20-1 to TRBJ1-2, with D possibly matching TRBD1 (5 bases). Trimming stripped 1 base from V and 8 bases from J, with 14 bases between. The CDR3 sequence is 13 residues long. Germline CDR1 DFQATT, CDR2 SNEGSKA (reference sequence).